Listed below are T cell receptor beta chains from one sample, sequenced in a study of shared clonotypes between healthy human individuals. Data came from immunoSEQ multiplex PCR; TCRdb stores just in-frame clones and leaves some out. The sample yields 2 million to 3 million clones, over 85% seen once. The specimen sequenced was naive CD4+ T cells from PBMCs. The source is a man aged 18 to 30 in good health. Some clones in this sample may be carry-over from other donors' samples. CDR3s include the opening cysteine and the closing phenylalanine or tryptophan. The D gene is left open where the match is weak. Size values are once, few and many counts, or a class for expanded clones, and some rows have none.

DNA: TGTGCCAGCAGCTCCTGGGCCTCAGGAACGCAGTATTTT
CDR3: CASSSWASGTQYF
D: .
size: .
V: TRBV5-6
J: TRBJ2-3

DNA: TGTGCCATCAGTGACAGAAGTGGGTACAATGAGCAGTTCTTC
CDR3: CAISDRSGYNEQFF
D: .
size: .
V: TRBV10-3
J: TRBJ2-1

DNA: TGTGCCAGCAGTGAAGAGGAGGAGGGCAACGAGACCCAGTACTTC
CDR3: CASSEEEEGNETQYF
D: .
size: .
V: TRBV2
J: TRBJ2-5

DNA: TGTGCCAGCAGTGGGCAGACTAATGAAAAACTGTTTTTT
CDR3: CASSGQTNEKLFF
D: .
size: few
V: TRBV6-4
J: TRBJ1-4

DNA: TGTGCCAGCAGACCACCCCGGGACAGGGGACGCCAGCCCCAGCATTTT
CDR3: CASRPPRDRGRQPQHF
D: TRBD1
size: .
V: TRBV28
J: TRBJ1-5

DNA: TGTGCCAGTAGTATAGGGGAGGGAGCCGGGGAGCTGTTTTTT
CDR3: CASSIGEGAGELFF
D: TRBD2
size: .
V: TRBV19
J: TRBJ2-2

DNA: TGTGCCAGCAGCCTAAATCAGGGGAATGGCTACACCTTC
CDR3: CASSLNQGNGYTF
D: .
size: .
V: TRBV4-2
J: TRBJ1-2

DNA: TGTGCCAGCAGCTTGGAACTAGCGGGGGCCTACGAGCAGTACTTC
CDR3: CASSLELAGAYEQYF
D: TRBD2
size: .
V: TRBV11-2
J: TRBJ2-7

DNA: TGTGCCACCAGCAAGGCTAGCGGGAGAGACGATACGCAGTATTTT
CDR3: CATSKASGRDDTQYF
D: TRBD2
size: .
V: TRBV15
J: TRBJ2-3

DNA: TGTGCCAGCAGCTTGGGAGGGGGACTTGGCAATCAGCCCCAGCATTTT
CDR3: CASSLGGGLGNQPQHF
D: .
size: .
V: TRBV5-6
J: TRBJ1-5

DNA: TGTGCCAGCAGCATTGGGACAGGGGATAGCAATCAGCCCCAGCATTTT
CDR3: CASSIGTGDSNQPQHF
D: TRBD1
size: .
V: TRBV7-2
J: TRBJ1-5

DNA: TGTGCCAGCAGCTCTTTCCCAGATACGCAGTATTTT
CDR3: CASSSFPDTQYF
D: .
size: once
V: TRBV7-3
J: TRBJ2-3

DNA: TGTGCCTGGAGTTCGGGTACAGGACTTTTCTCCTACGAGCAGTACTTC
CDR3: CAWSSGTGLFSYEQYF
D: .
size: .
V: TRBV30
J: TRBJ2-7

DNA: TGCGCCAGCAGCTTGGATACCGGGACAGGAAGCACAGATACGCAGTATTTT
CDR3: CASSLDTGTGSTDTQYF
D: TRBD1
size: .
V: TRBV5-1
J: TRBJ2-3

DNA: TGTGCCAGCAGCCCAGGAAGTTTCGCTGAAGCTTTCTTT
CDR3: CASSPGSFAEAFF
D: .
size: .
V: TRBV7-3
J: TRBJ1-1

DNA: TGTGCCAGCAGCTTGGTTAAGGCAGCTGGCTACACCTTC
CDR3: CASSLVKAAGYTF
D: .
size: .
V: TRBV5-8
J: TRBJ1-2

DNA: TGTGCCAGCAGCTTTTTTGGGAGGCCCCTCTACGAGCAGTACTTC
CDR3: CASSFFGRPLYEQYF
D: .
size: .
V: TRBV5-8
J: TRBJ2-7

DNA: TGTGCCAGCTCACCGAATCTAGCGGGAGGGCCATTTTACGAGCAGTACTTC
CDR3: CASSPNLAGGPFYEQYF
D: TRBD2
size: .
V: TRBV18
J: TRBJ2-7

DNA: TGTGCCAGCTCCCCCCGGGTGGGAGGGCCAGCAGATACGCAGTATTTT
CDR3: CASSPRVGGPADTQYF
D: TRBD2
size: .
V: TRBV18
J: TRBJ2-3

DNA: TGTGCCAGCAGCCTGAGAGTCGGGGAGCTGTTTTTT
CDR3: CASSLRVGELFF
D: .
size: .
V: TRBV7-2
J: TRBJ2-2

DNA: TGTGCTAGTCAAAGGATAGAAGCTGAAGCTTTCTTT
CDR3: CASQRIEAEAFF
D: .
size: few
V: TRBV12-5
J: TRBJ1-1

DNA: TGCAGCGCCGGGACAGGGGGCGTGCAGTACTTC
CDR3: CSAGTGGVQYF
D: TRBD1
size: .
V: TRBV29-1
J: TRBJ2-7

DNA: TGTGCCAGCAGCCTCGGACTAGCGGAGAGCTACGAGCAGTACTTC
CDR3: CASSLGLAESYEQYF
D: TRBD2
size: .
V: TRBV4-2
J: TRBJ2-7

DNA: TGCAGCGTTCGACCCGGGGGCAGCACAGATACGCAGTATTTT
CDR3: CSVRPGGSTDTQYF
D: .
size: .
V: TRBV29-1
J: TRBJ2-3

DNA: TGTGCCAGTAAGGGACTAGCGGGAAGTCGTTCCTACAATGAGCAGTTCTTC
CDR3: CASKGLAGSRSYNEQFF
D: TRBD2
size: .
V: TRBV19
J: TRBJ2-1

DNA: TGTGCCAGTAGCGGGATCAGGGGGCAATTTTTTCAGCCCCAGCATTTT
CDR3: CASSGIRGQFFQPQHF
D: TRBD1
size: .
V: TRBV19
J: TRBJ1-5

DNA: TGCGCCAGCAGCTTGGCCGGGACGGCCTACAATGAGCAGTTCTTC
CDR3: CASSLAGTAYNEQFF
D: .
size: .
V: TRBV5-1
J: TRBJ2-1

DNA: TGTGCCAGCAGCCTGGGGCTAGCGGGCAACAATGAGCAGTTCTTC
CDR3: CASSLGLAGNNEQFF
D: TRBD2
size: many
V: TRBV7-2
J: TRBJ2-1

DNA: TGTGCCAGCAGCTTAGAAGCTAGGGGGAACACTGAAGCTTTCTTT
CDR3: CASSLEARGNTEAFF
D: .
size: .
V: TRBV7-2
J: TRBJ1-1

DNA: TGTGCCAGCAGCCCCACCGGCAGGGGTGAAGCAGATACGCAGTATTTT
CDR3: CASSPTGRGEADTQYF
D: .
size: .
V: TRBV7-9
J: TRBJ2-3

DNA: TGTGCCAGCAGCTATCTAGCGGGAGGCCCCCCCTACGAGCAGTACTTC
CDR3: CASSYLAGGPPYEQYF
D: TRBD2
size: .
V: TRBV11-2
J: TRBJ2-7

DNA: TGTGCCAGCCGCCCCGGAAAGGGTGAACTTCCCGGGGAGCTGTTTTTT
CDR3: CASRPGKGELPGELFF
D: .
size: .
V: TRBV21-1
J: TRBJ2-2

DNA: TGCGCCAGCAGTGGGCACCCCCTTGGCTACACCTTC
CDR3: CASSGHPLGYTF
D: .
size: .
V: TRBV10-1
J: TRBJ1-2

DNA: TGTGCCAGCAGTTTAGGGAACCCGTATGGCTACACCTTC
CDR3: CASSLGNPYGYTF
D: .
size: .
V: TRBV28
J: TRBJ1-2

DNA: TGTGCCAGCAGTCCTAGGACAGGGGGGAACACTGAAGCTTTCTTT
CDR3: CASSPRTGGNTEAFF
D: TRBD1
size: .
V: TRBV27
J: TRBJ1-1

DNA: TGCAGCGTTGAAGTACAGGTCAAAAACATTCAGTACTTC
CDR3: CSVEVQVKNIQYF
D: .
size: .
V: TRBV29-1
J: TRBJ2-4

DNA: TGTGCCAGCAGTGACAGCGGAGCTTCCTACAATGAGCAGTTCTTC
CDR3: CASSDSGASYNEQFF
D: .
size: .
V: TRBV25-1
J: TRBJ2-1

DNA: TGTGCCAGCAGTTTCTTCGACACTAATGAAAAACTGTTTTTT
CDR3: CASSFFDTNEKLFF
D: .
size: once
V: TRBV28
J: TRBJ1-4

DNA: TGCGCCAGCAGCTTCCTCCCCGGGAGCGGGGCCAACGTCCTGACTTTC
CDR3: CASSFLPGSGANVLTF
D: .
size: .
V: TRBV5-1
J: TRBJ2-6

DNA: TGTGCCAGCAGTGCCCCGGGACAGCCTACCTACGAGCAGTACTTC
CDR3: CASSAPGQPTYEQYF
D: TRBD1
size: .
V: TRBV28
J: TRBJ2-7

DNA: TGTGCCAGCAGGAGGGGTATAATGAACACTGAAGCTTTCTTT
CDR3: CASRRGIMNTEAFF
D: .
size: .
V: TRBV28
J: TRBJ1-1